In its sample, the clone carrying this T cell receptor (beta chain) was seen many times. Antigen: not known. V shed 2 bases and J shed 1 base, with 8 bases lying between them. The germline V gene encodes CDR1 LNHDA and CDR2 SQIVND (reference sequence). The CDR3 extends over 15 amino acids. Since all of the isolated RNA was reverse transcribed, expressed TCRB transcripts were what got sequenced. Some clones are missing from TCRdb's copy, which holds only in-frame ones; the method was immunoSEQ multiplex PCR. The sample has 160,000 or so clones, roughly 9% seen once. The source of the sample is a study of beta chain features in type 1 diabetes. Background on the study: Sorted cells numbering approximately 110,000,000 were examined across all samples. General study results and limits: Type 1 diabetes patients showed fewer insertions and more deletions at VDJ junctions. A moderate, significant TCRB CDR3 shortening appeared in type 1 diabetes across four CD4+ subsets.

The chain is built from TRBV19 and TRBJ1-4; D might be TRBD1 (6 bases). This TCR came from a woman aged 25 to 39 with type 1 diabetes. Sequences were obtained from central memory CD4+ T cells from blood. CDR3 DNA: TGTGCCAGTAGTATACGCAGGGGAACTAATGAAAAACTGTTTTTT. It codes for CASSIRRGTNEKLFF.